These T cell receptor beta chains were read from a single sample in a study of blood T cells in healthy people across ages. TCRdb fed the 5' RACE reads into MiXCR, producing one record per CDR3 protein. The repertoire holds 1,500,000 or so distinct CDR3 sequences, with 59% as singletons. What was sequenced was blood. The receptors were sampled from a man between 18 and 35 years old in good health. The CDR3 runs from the conserved cysteine through the conserved F or W. A D gene is named only where the DNA matches it firmly. Clone size is not always given. Where it is, it says once, few, many or a class for expanded clones.

d_call	clone_size	v_call	j_call	cdr3_aa	cdr3_nt
-	-	TRBV27	TRBJ2-7	CASSFRLTGYEQYF	TGTGCCAGCAGTTTTCGTCTCACGGGCTACGAGCAGTACTTC
-	-	TRBV29-1	TRBJ2-1	CSVGDAYNEQFF	TGCAGCGTTGGGGACGCCTACAATGAGCAGTTCTTC
TRBD2	-	TRBV5-1	TRBJ2-3	CASGFRREGDTQYF	TGCGCCAGCGGCTTTCGAAGGGAGGGGGATACGCAGTATTTT
TRBD1	-	TRBV12-3/TRBV12-4	TRBJ1-2	CASTIRDRGSTF	TGTGCCAGCACCATCCGGGACAGGGGGAGCACCTTC
-	-	TRBV15	TRBJ2-3	CATGVGTASTDTQYF	TGTGCCACTGGCGTGGGGACGGCTAGCACAGATACGCAGTATTTT
TRBD2	few	TRBV12-3/TRBV12-4	TRBJ2-1	CASGGTTDNEQFF	TGTGCCAGCGGGGGGACTACAGACAATGAGCAGTTCTTC
TRBD2	-	TRBV6-6	TRBJ2-3	CASSQPGTSGIPDTQYF	TGTGCCAGCAGCCAGCCCGGGACTAGCGGGATCCCAGATACGCAGTATTTT
-	few	TRBV11-2	TRBJ2-1	CASSLDPRNEQFF	TGTGCCAGCAGCTTGGACCCACGGAATGAGCAGTTCTTC
TRBD1	-	TRBV6-5	TRBJ2-4	CASSWQGAGNIQYF	TGTGCCAGCAGTTGGCAGGGGGCGGGAAACATTCAGTACTTC
-	-	TRBV28	TRBJ2-5	CASSLKRTTYQETQYF	TGTGCCAGCAGTTTGAAGAGGACTACGTACCAAGAGACCCAGTACTTC
-	-	TRBV10-3	TRBJ1-1	CAISESGRTTGTEAFF	TGTGCCATCAGTGAGTCGGGCAGGACAACGGGCACTGAAGCTTTCTTT
TRBD1	few	TRBV5-5	TRBJ1-2	CASSLEGQYGYTF	TGTGCCAGCAGCTTGGAGGGACAGTATGGCTACACCTTC
-	-	TRBV6-5	TRBJ1-2	CASSPSRTHYYGYTF	TGTGCCAGCAGCCCGTCCCGGACGCATTACTATGGCTACACCTTC
-	few	TRBV6-2/TRBV6-3	TRBJ2-3	CASSYLPGEDTQYF	TGTGCCAGCAGTTACCTCCCCGGGGAAGATACGCAGTATTTT
TRBD1	-	TRBV5-1	TRBJ2-3	CASNPDGTGTDTQYF	TGCGCCAGCAACCCGGACGGGACAGGGACAGATACGCAGTATTTT
TRBD1	-	TRBV7-9	TRBJ1-2	CASSLARTGGDGYTF	TGTGCCAGCAGCTTAGCCCGGACAGGGGGCGATGGCTACACCTTC
TRBD1	few	TRBV12-3/TRBV12-4	TRBJ1-4	CASKLPGQTNEKLFF	TGTGCCAGCAAACTCCCGGGACAGACGAATGAAAAACTGTTTTTT
-	-	TRBV27	TRBJ2-1	CASSLPGLPTYNEQFF	TGTGCCAGCAGTTTACCGGGACTCCCAACCTACAATGAGCAGTTCTTC
-	-	TRBV6-6	TRBJ2-5	CASRSPLLGVWEETQYF	TGTGCCAGCAGATCCCCCCTCTTGGGTGTTTGGGAGGAGACCCAGTACTTC
-	-	TRBV27	TRBJ2-5	CASSISLSFDRETQYF	TGTGCCAGCAGTATTTCCCTAAGTTTCGATAGAGAGACCCAGTACTTC
-	-	TRBV6-5	TRBJ1-2	CASKRVDYGYTF	TGTGCCAGCAAGAGAGTCGACTATGGCTACACCTTC
-	once	TRBV11-2	TRBJ2-7	CASSPVTQEPYINYEQYF	TGTGCCAGCAGCCCCGTCACCCAGGAACCCTATATCAACTACGAGCAGTACTTC
-	few	TRBV4-1	TRBJ2-5	CASSQGVAAETQYF	TGCGCCAGCAGCCAAGGGGTGGCAGCAGAGACCCAGTACTTC
-	few	TRBV19	TRBJ2-7	CASSLRDGGYEQYF	TGTGCCAGTAGTCTCCGGGACGGAGGATACGAGCAGTACTTC
TRBD1	once	TRBV2	TRBJ2-7	CASSSGTGEFNEQYF	TGTGCCAGCAGCTCCGGGACAGGGGAGTTCAACGAGCAGTACTTC
-	-	TRBV7-9	TRBJ2-5	CASSLGIRDGEETQYF	TGTGCCAGCAGCTTGGGTATCCGGGACGGAGAAGAGACCCAGTACTTC
TRBD2	-	TRBV3-1	TRBJ2-1	CASSQDRTSGSLEQFF	TGTGCCAGCAGCCAAGATCGGACTAGCGGGAGTTTAGAGCAGTTCTTC
-	few	TRBV12-3/TRBV12-4	TRBJ1-2	CASLGPSEANYGYTF	TGTGCCAGCCTCGGTCCCTCGGAGGCTAACTATGGCTACACCTTC
-	once	TRBV20-1	TRBJ1-1	CSALDGAKAFF	TGCAGTGCTCTCGACGGCGCTAAAGCTTTCTTT
TRBD2	-	TRBV10-3	TRBJ2-3	CAIRSGTRTDTQYF	TGTGCCATCAGAAGCGGGACCCGCACAGATACGCAGTATTTT
-	-	TRBV14	TRBJ2-7	CASSQDTINYEQYF	TGTGCCAGCAGCCAAGATACAATAAACTACGAGCAGTACTTC
-	few	TRBV29-1	TRBJ1-1	CSTETPTNTEAFF	TGCAGCACCGAGACACCAACGAACACTGAAGCTTTCTTT
-	-	TRBV7-7	TRBJ2-2	CASSLDAGTGELFF	TGTGCCAGCAGCTTAGATGCAGGGACCGGGGAGCTGTTTTTT
-	-	TRBV5-1	TRBJ1-4	CASSFGGGRREKLFF	TGCGCCAGCAGCTTTGGCGGGGGCAGGCGTGAAAAATTGTTTTTT
-	-	TRBV10-3	TRBJ1-4	CAISRWGLFF	TGTGCCATCAGTCGATGGGGACTGTTTTTT